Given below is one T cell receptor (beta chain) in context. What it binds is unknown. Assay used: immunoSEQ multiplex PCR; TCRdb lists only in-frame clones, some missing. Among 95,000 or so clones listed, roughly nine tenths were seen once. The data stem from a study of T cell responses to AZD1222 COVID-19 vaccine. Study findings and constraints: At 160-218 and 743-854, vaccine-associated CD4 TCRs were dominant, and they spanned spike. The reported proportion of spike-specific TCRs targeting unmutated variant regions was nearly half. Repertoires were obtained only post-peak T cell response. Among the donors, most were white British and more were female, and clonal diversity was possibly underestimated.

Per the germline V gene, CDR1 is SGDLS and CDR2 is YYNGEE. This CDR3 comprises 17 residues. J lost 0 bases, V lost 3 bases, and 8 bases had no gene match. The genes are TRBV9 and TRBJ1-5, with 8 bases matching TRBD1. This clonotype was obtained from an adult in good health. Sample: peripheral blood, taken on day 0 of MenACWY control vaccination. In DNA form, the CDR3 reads TGTGCCAGCAGCGCCGCATCCCAGGGGGCTAGCAATCAGCCCCAGCATTTT. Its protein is CASSAASQGASNQPQHF.